This entry is about one T cell receptor (beta chain). V was pared by 6 bases and J by 7 bases, with 16 bases between. Germline CDR1 and CDR2: SGHTA and FQGNSA. There are 14 residues in the CDR3. The data were taken from a study of blood T cell repertoires in COVID-19. Here immunoSEQ multiplex PCR was the method, and the copy in TCRdb shows in-frame clones only, minus some. The sample holds under 170,000 clones, more than 80% seen once. Sequencing was performed on peripheral blood. This TCR came from a man aged 65 to 85 with acute or convalescent COVID-19. This chain uses TRBV7-2 with TRBJ1-5; TRBD1 is a possible D gene (6 bases). The CDR3 nucleotides are TGTGCCAGCAGTCAACAGGGATTGAAACAGCCCCAGCATTTT. Translated: CASSQQGLKQPQHF.